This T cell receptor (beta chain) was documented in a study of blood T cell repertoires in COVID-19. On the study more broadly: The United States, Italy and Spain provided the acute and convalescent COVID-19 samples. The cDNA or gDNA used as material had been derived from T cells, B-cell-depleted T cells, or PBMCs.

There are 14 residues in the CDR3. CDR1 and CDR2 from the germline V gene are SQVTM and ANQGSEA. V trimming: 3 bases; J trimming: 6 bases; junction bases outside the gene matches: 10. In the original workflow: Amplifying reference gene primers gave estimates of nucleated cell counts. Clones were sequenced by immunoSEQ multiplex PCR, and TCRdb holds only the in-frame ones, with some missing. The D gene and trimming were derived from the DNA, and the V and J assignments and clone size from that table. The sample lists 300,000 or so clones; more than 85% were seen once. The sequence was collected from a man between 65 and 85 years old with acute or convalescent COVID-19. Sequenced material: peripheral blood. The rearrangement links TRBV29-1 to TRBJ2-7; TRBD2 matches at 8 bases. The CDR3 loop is CSVDGGTRSSEQYF. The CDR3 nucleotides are TGCAGCGTTGATGGGGGGACTAGATCTTCCGAGCAGTACTTC.